This T cell receptor beta chain emerged from a study of T-cell reconstitution after alpha-beta-depleted transplantation in children. Study conclusions and caveats: T-cell numbers and diversity, one year after transplant, stemmed largely from T cells that were newly produced. After transplant, at about two months, alpha-beta T cells were reportedly derived from several hundred expanded graft clones.

As it was prepared, the TCRbeta library received unique molecular identifiers. TCRdb redid the calling of the PCR reads with MiXCR, one entry per CDR3 protein. This sample has around 800,000 distinct CDR3 sequences, with 16% found just once. This clonotype showed up many times. Its antigen is unidentified. This CDR3 region has 15 residues. The ends lost 5 bases at V and 3 bases at J; junction bases unmatched: 6. The chain couples TRBV12-3 or TRBV12-4 to TRBJ2-1; 8 bases agree with TRBD2. This clonotype was sampled from a male patient younger than 18 who had a stem cell transplant for acute lymphoblastic leukemia, so the T cells may come from the graft donor. The material sequenced was PBMCs, mostly from graft donor cells, taken 360 days after TCRalphabeta/CD19-depleted stem cell transplant. The CDR3 reads CASSPRSGGYNEQFF. Here the CDR3 DNA reads TGTGCCAGCAGTCCCAGGAGCGGGGGCTACAATGAGCAGTTCTTC.